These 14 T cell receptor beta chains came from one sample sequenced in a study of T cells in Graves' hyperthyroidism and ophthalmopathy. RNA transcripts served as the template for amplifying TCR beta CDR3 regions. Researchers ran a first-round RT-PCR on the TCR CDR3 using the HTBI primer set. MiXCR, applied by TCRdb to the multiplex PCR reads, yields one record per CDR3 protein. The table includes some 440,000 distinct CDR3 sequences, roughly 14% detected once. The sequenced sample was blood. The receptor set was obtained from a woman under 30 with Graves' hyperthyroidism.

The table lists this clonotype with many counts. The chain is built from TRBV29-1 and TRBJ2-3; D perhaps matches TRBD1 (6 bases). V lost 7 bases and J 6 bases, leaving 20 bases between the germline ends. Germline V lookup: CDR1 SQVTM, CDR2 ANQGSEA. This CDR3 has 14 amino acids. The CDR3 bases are TGCAGCGCTGGGGATTACAGGGTAGGGGATACGCAGTATTTT. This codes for CSAGDYRVGDTQYF.

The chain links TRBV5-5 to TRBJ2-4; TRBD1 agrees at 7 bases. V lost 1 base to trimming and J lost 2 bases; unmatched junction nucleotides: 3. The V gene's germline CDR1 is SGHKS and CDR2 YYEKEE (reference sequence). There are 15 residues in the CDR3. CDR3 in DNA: TGTGCCAGCAGCTTGAAGGGACAGTCCAAAAACATTCAGTACTTC. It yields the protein CASSLKGQSKNIQYF. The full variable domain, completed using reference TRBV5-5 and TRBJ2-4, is DAGVTQSPTHLIKTRGQQVTLRCSPISGHKSVSWYQQVLGQGPQFIFQYYEKEERGRGNFPDRFSARQFPNYSSELNVNALLLGDSALYLCASSLKGQSKNIQYFGAGTRLSVL.

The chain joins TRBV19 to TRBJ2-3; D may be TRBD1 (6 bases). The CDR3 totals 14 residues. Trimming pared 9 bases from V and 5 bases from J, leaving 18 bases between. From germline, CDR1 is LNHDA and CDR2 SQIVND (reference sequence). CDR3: CASQGLGAGDTQYF. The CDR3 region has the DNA TGTGCCAGCCAAGGGCTGGGGGCGGGAGATACGCAGTATTTT.

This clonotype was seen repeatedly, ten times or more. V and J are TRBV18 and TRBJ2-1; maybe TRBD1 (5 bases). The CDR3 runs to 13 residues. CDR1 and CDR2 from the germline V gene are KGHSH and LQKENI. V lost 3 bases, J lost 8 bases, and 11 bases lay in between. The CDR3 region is CASSPPGIDEQFF. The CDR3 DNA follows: TGTGCCAGCTCACCTCCAGGGATCGATGAGCAGTTCTTC.

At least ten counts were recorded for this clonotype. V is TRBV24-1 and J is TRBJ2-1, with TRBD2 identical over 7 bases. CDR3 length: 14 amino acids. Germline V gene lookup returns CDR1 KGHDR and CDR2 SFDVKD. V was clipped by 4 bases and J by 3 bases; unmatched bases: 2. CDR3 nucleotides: TGTGCCACCAGTGAGGGAGGGATCTACAATGAGCAGTTCTTC. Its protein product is CATSEGGIYNEQFF.

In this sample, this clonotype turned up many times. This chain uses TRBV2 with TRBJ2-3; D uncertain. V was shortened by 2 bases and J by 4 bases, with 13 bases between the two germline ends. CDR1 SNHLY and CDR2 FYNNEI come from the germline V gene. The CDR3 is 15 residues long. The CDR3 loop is CASSESRVLADTQYF. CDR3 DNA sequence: TGTGCCAGCAGTGAATCAAGGGTGTTAGCAGATACGCAGTATTTT.

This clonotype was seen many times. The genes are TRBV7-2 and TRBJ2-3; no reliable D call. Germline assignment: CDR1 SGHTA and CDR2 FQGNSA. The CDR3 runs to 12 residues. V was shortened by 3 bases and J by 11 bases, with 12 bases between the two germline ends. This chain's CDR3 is CASSFGWGKQYF. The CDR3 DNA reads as TGTGCCAGCAGCTTTGGGTGGGGTAAGCAGTATTTT.

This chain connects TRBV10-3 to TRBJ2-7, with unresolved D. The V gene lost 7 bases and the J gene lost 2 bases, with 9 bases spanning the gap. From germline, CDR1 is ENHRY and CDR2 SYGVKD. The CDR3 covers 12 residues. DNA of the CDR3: TGTGCCATCAAGCCCACCCCCTACGAGCAGTACTTC. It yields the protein CAIKPTPYEQYF.

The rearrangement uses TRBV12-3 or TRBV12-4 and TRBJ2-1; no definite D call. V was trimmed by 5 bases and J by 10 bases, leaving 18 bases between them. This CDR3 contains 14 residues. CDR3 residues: CASSLTTASTEQFF. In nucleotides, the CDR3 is TGTGCCAGCAGTCTCACCACCGCTAGTACCGAGCAGTTCTTC.

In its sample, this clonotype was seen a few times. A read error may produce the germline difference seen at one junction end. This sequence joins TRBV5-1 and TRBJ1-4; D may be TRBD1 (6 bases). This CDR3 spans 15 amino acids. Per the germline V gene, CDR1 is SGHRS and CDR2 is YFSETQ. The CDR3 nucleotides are TGCGCCGGCAGCCAACAGGGAAGGGACGATGAAAAACTGTTTTTT. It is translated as CAGSQQGRDDEKLFF.

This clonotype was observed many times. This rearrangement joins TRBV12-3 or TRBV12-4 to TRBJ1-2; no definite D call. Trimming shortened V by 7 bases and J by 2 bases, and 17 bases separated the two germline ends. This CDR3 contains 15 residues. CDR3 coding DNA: TGTGCCAGCACCGATGCGGACTTATCCAACTATGGCTACACCTTC. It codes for CASTDADLSNYGYTF.

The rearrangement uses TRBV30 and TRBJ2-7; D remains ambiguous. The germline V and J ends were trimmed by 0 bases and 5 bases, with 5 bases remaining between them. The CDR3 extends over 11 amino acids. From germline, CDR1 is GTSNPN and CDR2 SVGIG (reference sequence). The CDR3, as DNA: TGTGCCTGGAGTGTAAGCCACGAGCAGTACTTC. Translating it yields CAWSVSHEQYF.

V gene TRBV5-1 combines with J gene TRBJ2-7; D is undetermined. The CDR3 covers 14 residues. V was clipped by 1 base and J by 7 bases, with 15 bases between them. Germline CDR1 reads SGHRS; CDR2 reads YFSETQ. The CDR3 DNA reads TGCGCCAGCAGCTTGAGGCAGGACCAACAGGAGCAGTACTTC. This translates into CASSLRQDQQEQYF.

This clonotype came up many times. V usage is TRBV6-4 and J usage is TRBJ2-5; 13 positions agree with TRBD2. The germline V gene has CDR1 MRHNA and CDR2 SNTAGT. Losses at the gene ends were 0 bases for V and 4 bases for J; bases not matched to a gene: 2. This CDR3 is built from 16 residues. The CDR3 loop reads CASSDSLAGGRETQYF. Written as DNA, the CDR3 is TGTGCCAGCAGTGACTCACTAGCGGGAGGGCGAGAGACCCAGTACTTC.